This T cell receptor beta chain derives from a study of T-cell reconstitution after alpha-beta-depleted transplantation in children. General observations from the study: One year post-transplant, T-cell counts and diversity were largely derived from T cells produced anew. After transplant, high TCRbeta diversity at day 60 in some patients arose from surviving recipient T cells and thymic progenitors. After transplant, at about two months, alpha-beta T cells were reportedly derived from several hundred expanded graft clones.

V shed 2 bases and J shed 2 bases, with 12 bases lying between them. CDR1 and CDR2 (germline): MNHEY, SVGAGI. The CDR3 has 16 residues. Unique molecular identifiers tagged the TCRbeta library. TCRdb called the PCR reads again in MiXCR, with one record for every CDR3 protein. The sample includes some 200,000 distinct CDR3 sequences, 11% seen only once; the top ten take 28%. This clonotype was seen only a few times. Antigen unknown. Here the sequenced sample was PBMCs, taken before TCRalphabeta/CD19-depleted stem cell transplant. The V and J genes are TRBV6-5 and TRBJ2-2, with D possibly TRBD2 on 6 matching bases. The sequence came from a child less than two years old with acute myeloid leukemia, due to receive a stem cell transplant. The DNA for the CDR3 is TGTGCCAGCAGTTACGGTGGCGGGATCAACACCGGGGAGCTGTTTTTT. Protein product: CASSYGGGINTGELFF.